A single sample is the source of the 11 T cell receptor beta chains below, sequenced in a study of metastatic and nonmetastatic thyroid tumors. Nobody among the patients had been given any treatment before thyroid surgery. MiXCR was used by TCRdb to re-call the PCR reads. In the table there are about 37,000 clones, approximately 13% of which are singletons. The sequencing input was blood. The receptors were sampled from a female donor with papillary thyroid cancer or a benign thyroid nodule (not recorded which). Some clones in this sample may be carry-over from other donors' samples.

This clone was detected only a few times. The CDR3, as DNA: TGTGCCAGCAGTTACTTCGTGGCGACAGGGGGCTCGGAGACCCAGTACTTC. Translating it yields CASSYFVATGGSETQYF. This chain joins TRBV6-5 and TRBJ2-5; TRBD1 agrees at 10 bases. Germline V gene lookup returns CDR1 MNHEY and CDR2 SVGAGI. The V and J ends lost 1 base and 5 bases, in that order; junction bases with no gene match: 10. The CDR3 runs 17 residues.

This clone is large by share. This sample includes further DNA sequences coding for the same CDR3. The chain joins TRBV9 to TRBJ1-6; no reliable D call. Trimming removed 3 bases from V and 6 bases from J, with 4 bases in between. This CDR3 has 12 residues. Germline V CDR1 and CDR2: SGDLS, YYNGEE. The CDR3 sequence: CASSGSNSPLHF. The CDR3 region has the DNA TGTGCCAGCAGCGGCAGTAATTCACCCCTCCACTTT.

In this sample, this clone turned up many times. Other nucleotide sequences in the sample specify the same CDR3. This chain uses TRBV5-5 with TRBJ1-5; D is ambiguous. The germline gives CDR1 SGHKS, CDR2 YYEKEE (reference sequence). This CDR3 spans 16 amino acids. V was trimmed by 0 bases and J by 4 bases, leaving 14 bases between them. The CDR3 sequence: CASSLELDTSNQPQHF. CDR3 bases: TGTGCCAGCAGCTTGGAGTTAGACACCAGTAATCAGCCCCAGCATTTT.

Judged by abundance, this clone is medium-sized (0.01 to 0.1%). This chain connects TRBV6-1 to TRBJ1-3; 7 bases are a match to TRBD1. The V gene end was trimmed by 6 bases and the J gene end by 0 bases; junction bases not matched to a gene: 8. Germline CDR1 reads MNHNS; CDR2 reads SASEGT. The CDR3 sequence is 16 residues long. The CDR3 here is CASRGIQGGSGNTIYF. The CDR3, as DNA: TGTGCCAGCAGGGGAATCCAGGGGGGCTCTGGAAACACCATATATTTT.

In its sample, this clone was seen many times. This chain joins TRBV28 and TRBJ2-1, with TRBD1 matching 9 bases. Germline lookup yields CDR1 MDHEN and CDR2 SYDVKM. The CDR3 has 15 amino acids. Losses at the gene ends were 6 bases for V and 4 bases for J; bases not matched to a gene: 7. The CDR3 DNA sequence: TGTGCCAGCAGAGGGACAGGGACTAATTACAATGAGCAGTTCTTC. It specifies CASRGTGTNYNEQFF.

This clone was seen only a few times. This rearrangement joins TRBV6-2 or TRBV6-3 to TRBJ2-7, with D hard to call. Trimming removed 3 bases from V and 3 bases from J, with 9 bases in between. The germline V gene has CDR1 MNHEY and CDR2 SVGEGT. This CDR3 has 13 amino acids. The CDR3 reads CASSYGLYYEQYF. Here the CDR3 DNA reads TGTGCCAGCAGTTATGGGCTGTACTACGAGCAGTACTTC.

This clone has a count of ten or more. This chain connects TRBV14 to TRBJ2-4, with D unclear. Germline lookup yields CDR1 SGHDN and CDR2 FVKESK. Deletions cut 4 bases from V and 11 bases from J, with 9 bases between. The CDR3 extends over 11 amino acids. CDR3 residues: CASSPGLLQYF. The DNA for the CDR3 is TGTGCCAGCAGCCCCGGCTTACTTCAGTACTTC.

By share, this clone counts as medium-sized (0.01 to 0.1%). The gene calls are TRBV6-1 and TRBJ2-7; TRBD2 might be the D (5 bases). V was clipped by 3 bases and J by 0 bases, with 15 bases between them. Germline V gene lookup returns CDR1 MNHNS and CDR2 SASEGT. The CDR3 sequence is 16 residues long. CDR3 sequence (DNA): TGTGCCAGCAGTGAGCTAGCCCAATATAGCTCCTACGAGCAGTACTTC. Translation gives CASSELAQYSSYEQYF.

The table lists this clone with many counts. The chain carries TRBV5-1 and TRBJ1-4, with 7 bases that match TRBD1. The junction had 7 bases not matched to a gene; V was cut back by 4 bases and J by 4 bases. Germline V gives CDR1 SGHRS, CDR2 YFSETQ. This CDR3 is built from 15 residues. CDR3 sequence (DNA): TGCGCCAGCAGCCAGTTGACAGGGTATAATGAAAAACTGTTTTTT. Residues: CASSQLTGYNEKLFF.

Details on this clone: This may be a read error: a much more frequent sequence differs by one nucleotide. The chain has TRBV7-8 and TRBJ2-1; 8 nucleotides match TRBD1. Germline assignment: CDR1 SGHVS and CDR2 FQNEAQ. The CDR3 consists of 15 residues. The J segment lost 5 bases and the V segment lost 5 bases, leaving 8 bases of the junction unmatched. The CDR3 DNA sequence: TGTGCCAGCAGCACCTGCAGGGGGCTCGACAATGAGCAGTTCTTC. Its protein is CASSTCRGLDNEQFF.

There are many counts of this clone. At one of its ends the junction is not consistent with the germline gene, which may arise from a read error. The J gene is TRBJ2-7, the V gene TRBV7-7; D not resolved. CDR3 length equals 14 residues. Germline V gene data show CDR1 as SSHAT and CDR2 as FNYEAQ (reference sequence). The CDR3 DNA is TGTGCTAGCAGCCGCCGGGTGCTCTCCTACGAGCAGTACTTC. This sequence encodes CASSRRVLSYEQYF.